This TCR beta chain was found in a study of T cell repertoires in cytomegalovirus infection. The V gene lost 7 bases and the J gene lost 11 bases, with 14 bases spanning the gap. The CDR3 contains 12 residues. CDR1 LNHDA and CDR2 SQIVND come from the germline V gene (reference sequence). Whole-study findings and limits: HLA-C-restricted, CMV-specific TCR beta clonotypes were dominant ex vivo.

TCRdb re-called the reads through MiXCR, storing one row per CDR3 protein. This sample has roughly 730,000 distinct CDR3 sequences, with roughly 36% found just once. Concerning this clonotype itself: Its antigen is as yet unknown.

This rearrangement joins TRBV19 to TRBJ1-4; D is undetermined. The TCR comes from a human donor in good health (CMV status not recorded). Some clones in this sample may be carry-over from other donors' samples. The source material was cultured PBMCs, sampled from culture after CMV antigen stimulation. The chain's CDR3 is CASKGPGPKLFF. CDR3 nucleotide sequence: TGTGCCAGTAAAGGGCCGGGCCCGAAACTGTTTTTT.